There are a few counts of the clone carrying this T cell receptor beta chain. The data were taken from a study of blood T cell repertoires in COVID-19. Study background: Some COVID-19 samples were acute and others convalescent; all came from the United States, Italy and Spain. The cDNA or gDNA used as material had been derived from T cells, B-cell-depleted T cells, or PBMCs.

Authors' processing steps: The assay estimated nucleated cells by amplifying reference gene primers. Repertoires were generated with immunoSEQ multiplex PCR, while TCRdb's copy carries only in-frame clones and drops some. For V, J and clone size, that table is used; D and trimming come from the DNA. Among about 90,000 clones, 75% to 90% were seen once, and the ten largest hold 25% to 40%. V gave up 6 bases and J gave up 6 bases; unmatched junction bases: 4. CDR3 size: 15 residues. The germline CDR1 and CDR2 sequences are SNHLY and FYNNEI. The chain links TRBV2 to TRBJ2-1, with TRBD2 matching over 14 bases. The sequence came from a woman aged 80 or older with active or convalescent COVID-19. The sequenced sample was peripheral blood. CDR3 nucleotides: TGTGCCAGCAGAAAGGGGACTAGCGGGAGCAATGAGCAGTTCTTC. It encodes CASRKGTSGSNEQFF.